This entry lists 6 T cell receptor beta chains sequenced from one sample in a study of OX40 agonist ivuxolimab in advanced cancers. TCRdb keeps only in-frame clones here, not all; method: immunoSEQ multiplex PCR. The sample has 50,000 to 80,000 clones; about 89% are singletons. The sequenced sample was CD4+ or CD8+ T cells sorted from blood, obtained in a trial of the OX40 agonist ivuxolimab. The receptors derive from an adult with an advanced solid tumor such as melanoma, head and neck, liver or kidney cancer.

This chain links TRBV28 with TRBJ1-2; 8 bases fit TRBD1. This CDR3 region has 14 residues. Germline-derived CDR1 and CDR2 are MDHEN and SYDVKM. The V and J ends lost 5 bases and 8 bases, in that order; junction bases with no gene match: 10. Here the CDR3 reads CASSAIAQGAGYTF. Written as DNA, the CDR3 is TGTGCCAGCAGTGCGATAGCGCAGGGGGCGGGCTACACCTTC.

The chain recombines TRBV18 with TRBJ2-1, with D maybe TRBD1 (5 bases). V lost 0 bases to trimming and J lost 5 bases, with 32 bases between them. Germline assignment: CDR1 KGHSH and CDR2 LQKENI. This CDR3 region has 22 residues. CDR3: CASSPPKENTESLGPGHNEQFF. The DNA of the CDR3 is TGTGCCAGCTCACCACCGAAGGAAAACACAGAATCGTTGGGCCCAGGGCACAATGAGCAGTTCTTC.

The rearrangement joins TRBV11-2 to TRBJ2-1, with TRBD2 identical over 8 bases. The CDR3 has 15 residues. V lost 5 bases, J lost 4 bases, and 7 bases stayed unmatched. CDR1 is SGHAT and CDR2 is FQNNGV in the germline V gene. The CDR3 protein is CASSLRLATYNEQFF. The CDR3 region has the DNA TGTGCCAGCAGCCTACGACTAGCGACTTACAATGAGCAGTTCTTC.

V gene TRBV9 combines with J gene TRBJ2-5, with D possibly being TRBD1 or TRBD2 (5 bases each). Germline loops: CDR1 SGDLS, CDR2 YYNGEE. The ends were cut back, 0 bases at V and 2 bases at J, with 5 bases in the middle. The CDR3 has 13 residues. CDR3 DNA sequence: TGTGCCAGCAGCGTAGGGGGGCAAGAGACCCAGTACTTC. This sequence encodes CASSVGGQETQYF.

This clone was counted a single time. DNA for the CDR3: TGCGCCAGCAGCTCCGGACAGGGGATCAACCAAGAGACCCAGTACTTC. As protein: CASSSGQGINQETQYF. The chain combines TRBV5-1 with TRBJ2-5; 9 bases align to TRBD1. The CDR3 is 16 amino acids. The V gene end was trimmed by 3 bases and the J gene end by 0 bases; junction bases not matched to a gene: 6. From germline, CDR1 is SGHRS and CDR2 YFSETQ.

V and J are TRBV9 and TRBJ2-1; TRBD2 agrees at 14 bases. This CDR3 has 17 amino acids. V shed 0 bases, J shed 7 bases, and the junction held 6 bases outside the gene matches. Germline V CDR1 and CDR2: SGDLS, YYNGEE. The chain's CDR3 is CASSVGLAGGRNNEQFF. The CDR3 region has the DNA TGTGCCAGCAGCGTAGGACTAGCGGGAGGGCGGAATAATGAGCAGTTCTTC. The full variable domain, with the rest looked up from reference TRBV9 and TRBJ2-1, is DSGVTQTPKHLITATGQRVTLRCSPRSGDLSVYWYQQSLDQGLQFLIQYYNGEERAKGNILERFSAQQFPDLHSELNLSSLELGDSALYFCASSVGLAGGRNNEQFFGPGTRLTVL.